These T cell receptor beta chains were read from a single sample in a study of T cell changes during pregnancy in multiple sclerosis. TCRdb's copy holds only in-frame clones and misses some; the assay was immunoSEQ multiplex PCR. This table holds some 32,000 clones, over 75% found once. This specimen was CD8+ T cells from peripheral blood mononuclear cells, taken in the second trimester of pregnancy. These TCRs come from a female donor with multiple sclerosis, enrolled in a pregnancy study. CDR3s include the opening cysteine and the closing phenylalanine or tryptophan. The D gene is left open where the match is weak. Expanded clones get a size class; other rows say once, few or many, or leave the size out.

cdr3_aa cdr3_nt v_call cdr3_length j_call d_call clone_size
CASSLGVQGGIYEQYF TGTGCCAGCAGCTTAGGGGTACAGGGAGGGATCTACGAGCAGTACTTC TRBV7-2 16 TRBJ2-7 . .
CASSLNAGGWTDTQYF TGTGCCAGCAGCTTGAATGCGGGAGGGTGGACAGATACGCAGTATTTT TRBV5-6 16 TRBJ2-3 TRBD2 .
CSVETSGAYEQYF TGCAGCGTAGAGACTAGCGGGGCCTACGAGCAGTACTTC TRBV29-1 13 TRBJ2-7 TRBD2 .
CASSPREAGSYNEQFF TGCGCCAGCAGCCCTCGTGAAGCGGGCTCCTACAATGAGCAGTTCTTC TRBV4-1 16 TRBJ2-1 . once
CASSEGQLYNEQFF TGTGCCAGCAGTGAAGGACAGCTCTACAATGAGCAGTTCTTC TRBV2 14 TRBJ2-1 . .
CASSPVAGNQPQHF TGTGCCAGCTCACCGGTGGCAGGCAATCAGCCCCAGCATTTT TRBV18 14 TRBJ1-5 . .
CASSEIGQGARDTEAFF TGTGCCAGCAGTGAAATAGGACAGGGGGCGCGGGACACTGAAGCTTTCTTT TRBV2 17 TRBJ1-1 TRBD1 .
CASSQVRTSGRRSYNEQFF TGCGCCAGCAGCCAAGTCCGGACTAGCGGGAGGCGCTCCTACAATGAGCAGTTCTTC TRBV4-1 19 TRBJ2-1 TRBD2 .
CASSLDRVVFTEAFF TGTGCCAGCAGCTTAGACAGGGTGGTTTTCACTGAAGCTTTCTTT TRBV11-2 15 TRBJ1-1 . once
CASSPGPYYEQYF TGTGCCAGCAGTCCAGGGCCCTACTACGAGCAGTACTTC TRBV28 13 TRBJ2-7 . once
CASSIDRGLEAEAFF TGTGCCAGTAGTATAGATAGGGGCCTCGAGGCCGAAGCTTTCTTT TRBV19 15 TRBJ1-1 . .
CASSFLGGARGNTIYF TGTGCCAGCAGTTTTCTCGGCGGGGCCCGTGGAAACACCATATATTTT TRBV27 16 TRBJ1-3 . .
CASSLERQGGTDTQYF TGTGCCAGCAGCTTAGAGCGACAGGGGGGCACAGATACGCAGTATTTT TRBV7-2 16 TRBJ2-3 TRBD1 .
CASSLAQGLTDTQYF TGCGCCAGCAGCTTGGCGCAGGGACTAACAGATACGCAGTATTTT TRBV5-1 15 TRBJ2-3 TRBD2 .
CASSSTWDRRPQYF TGTGCCAGTAGTTCAACCTGGGACAGGCGCCCGCAGTACTTC TRBV19 14 TRBJ2-4 TRBD1 once
CASSVRDRGYPYGQYF TGTGCCAGCAGTGTCCGGGACAGGGGTTACCCCTACGGGCAGTACTTC TRBV6-1 16 TRBJ2-7 TRBD1 .
CRPTKGWERDYGYTF TGCAGACCCACTAAGGGTTGGGAGAGGGACTATGGCTACACCTTC TRBV29-1 15 TRBJ1-2 . .
CASSASGSTDTQYF TGTGCCAGCAGTGCTAGCGGGAGCACAGATACGCAGTATTTT TRBV6-4 14 TRBJ2-3 TRBD2 .
CASSGGNTQYF TGTGCCAGCAGCGGAGGGAATACGCAGTATTTT TRBV5-4 11 TRBJ2-3 . .
CSVEGGLVAEQFF TGCAGCGTTGAAGGGGGACTAGTGGCTGAGCAGTTCTTC TRBV29-1 13 TRBJ2-1 TRBD2 .
CASSQGGVEVEEQFF TGCGCCAGCAGCCAAGGAGGCGTGGAGGTCGAGGAGCAGTTCTTC TRBV4-3 15 TRBJ2-1 . .
CASSASGWGLDEQYF TGTGCCAGCAGCGCCTCGGGGTGGGGTCTAGACGAGCAGTACTTC TRBV9 15 TRBJ2-7 . .
CASSFQTSGGTDTQYF TGTGCCAGCAGCTTCCAGACTAGCGGGGGCACAGATACGCAGTATTTT TRBV5-6 16 TRBJ2-3 TRBD2 .
CSVQGLYGYTF TGCAGCGTCCAGGGCCTCTATGGCTACACCTTC TRBV29-1 11 TRBJ1-2 . .
CASSPESTDTQYF TGTGCCAGCAGCCCGGAGAGCACAGATACGCAGTATTTT TRBV11-2 13 TRBJ2-3 . once
CASSSASGLAGVMGIAEQFF TGCGCCAGCAGCTCTGCTTCGGGACTAGCGGGAGTAATGGGTATCGCTGAGCAGTTCTTC TRBV5-1 20 TRBJ2-1 TRBD2 .
CASSLDRISGNTIYF TGTGCCAGCAGTTTGGACAGGATCTCTGGTAACACCATATATTTT TRBV2 15 TRBJ1-3 TRBD1 .
CASSLFGGVHTDTQYF TGTGCCAGCAGCTTATTCGGCGGGGTCCACACAGATACGCAGTATTTT TRBV7-6 16 TRBJ2-3 . .
CAWSDYRESNYGYTF TGTGCCTGGAGCGACTACAGGGAATCTAACTATGGCTACACCTTC TRBV30 15 TRBJ1-2 . .
CASSNGETQYF TGTGCCAGCAGTAACGGGGAGACCCAGTACTTC TRBV6-6 11 TRBJ2-5 . .
CASRQGWNTEAFF TGTGCCAGCCGACAGGGGTGGAACACTGAAGCTTTCTTT TRBV27 13 TRBJ1-1 TRBD1 .
CASSRRGGRPEEQYF TGTGCCAGCTCCCGACGGGGCGGGAGGCCGGAGGAGCAGTACTTC TRBV18 15 TRBJ2-7 TRBD2 .
CASSLVSESGSYNEQFF TGTGCCAGCAGCTTAGTCTCGGAGAGTGGATCCTACAATGAGCAGTTCTTC TRBV7-2 17 TRBJ2-1 . .
CASQTGPNTEAFF TGTGCCAGCCAGACAGGGCCAAACACTGAAGCTTTCTTT TRBV19 13 TRBJ1-1 TRBD1 .
CASSILGGDWYGYTF TGTGCCAGCAGTATCCTGGGGGGTGATTGGTATGGCTACACCTTC TRBV6-1 15 TRBJ1-2 . .
CASSDGQGSEAFF TGTGCCAGCAGCGATGGACAGGGGTCTGAAGCTTTCTTT TRBV5-6 13 TRBJ1-1 TRBD1 .
CASRSDRGRGTQYF TGTGCCAGCAGGTCGGACAGGGGGCGAGGGACCCAGTACTTC TRBV27 14 TRBJ2-5 TRBD1 .
CASSVDSTSGSYEQYF TGTGCCAGCAGCGTAGACTCGACTAGTGGATCCTACGAGCAGTACTTC TRBV9 16 TRBJ2-7 . .
CASSLALSSYEQYF TGTGCCAGCAGCTTGGCTCTCTCCTCCTACGAGCAGTACTTC TRBV5-6 14 TRBJ2-7 . .
CASSQEPATGIGNTIYF TGTGCCAGCAGCCAAGAGCCCGCGACAGGGATTGGAAACACCATATATTTT TRBV4-2 17 TRBJ1-3 TRBD1 .
CASSETGSYEQYF TGTGCCAGCAGCGAGACAGGGTCCTACGAGCAGTACTTC TRBV14 13 TRBJ2-7 TRBD1 .
CASSAQGLPSADTQYF TGTGCCAGCAGCGCACAGGGACTACCATCGGCAGATACGCAGTATTTT TRBV9 16 TRBJ2-3 . .
CASPTGTGQPYEQYF TGCGCCAGCCCCACGGGGACAGGGCAACCCTACGAGCAGTACTTC TRBV23-1 15 TRBJ2-7 TRBD1 .
CASSPGTSGRGKDNEQFF TGTGCCAGCAGCCCCGGGACTAGCGGGAGGGGAAAAGACAATGAGCAGTTCTTC TRBV7-3 18 TRBJ2-1 TRBD2 once
CASSSDSLNTEAFF TGTGCCAGCAGCTCGGACAGCCTGAACACTGAAGCTTTCTTT TRBV5-6 14 TRBJ1-1 . .
CASSFAPSGSYEQYF TGTGCCAGCAGCTTCGCCCCTTCCGGCTCCTACGAGCAGTACTTC TRBV5-4 15 TRBJ2-7 . .
CASSLDPGVNEQFF TGTGCCAGCAGCTTAGACCCAGGGGTCAATGAGCAGTTCTTC TRBV7-2 14 TRBJ2-1 . .
CASSSYRLVVRITTDTQYF TGTGCCAGCAGCTCCTACCGATTGGTAGTTAGAATTACCACAGATACGCAGTATTTT TRBV11-2 19 TRBJ2-3 . .
CASSSTTSGDPYEQYF TGTGCCAGCAGCTCAACGACTAGCGGGGACCCCTACGAGCAGTACTTC TRBV7-2 16 TRBJ2-7 TRBD2 .
CASSPPTGPYEQYF TGTGCCAGCAGCCCACCCACAGGTCCCTACGAGCAGTACTTC TRBV11-3 14 TRBJ2-7 . few
CASSVGSNQPQHF TGCGCCAGCAGTGTTGGCAGCAATCAGCCCCAGCATTTT TRBV10-1 13 TRBJ1-5 . .
CASSQDESPSYEQYF TGCGCCAGCAGCCAAGACGAGTCACCCTCCTACGAGCAGTACTTC TRBV4-1 15 TRBJ2-7 . .
CASSLGRSGSSYEQYF TGCGCCAGCAGCTTGGGGCGTAGCGGGAGCTCCTACGAGCAGTACTTC TRBV5-1 16 TRBJ2-7 TRBD2 .
CASSTPGLASPYEQYF TGTGCCAGCAGCACTCCGGGACTAGCCTCCCCCTACGAGCAGTACTTC TRBV5-5 16 TRBJ2-7 TRBD2 .
CASSESGTPEQYF TGTGCCAGCAGTGAATCCGGGACACCCGAGCAGTACTTC TRBV25-1 13 TRBJ2-7 . .
CASSRSSGIYEQYF TGTGCCAGCAGCCGATCTAGCGGAATCTACGAGCAGTACTTC TRBV5-4 14 TRBJ2-7 TRBD2 .
CASSWGLASYEQYF TGTGCCAGCAGTTGGGGACTAGCGTCCTACGAGCAGTACTTC TRBV27 14 TRBJ2-7 TRBD2 .